The 22 T cell receptor beta chains listed next were all sequenced from one sample in a study of blood T cell repertoires in COVID-19. Libraries were prepared by immunoSEQ multiplex PCR; TCRdb keeps only in-frame clonotypes and omits some of them. Of a few hundred thousand clones in the sample, approximately 84% were seen once. Sequencing was carried out using PBMCs or T cells enriched from blood (not recorded which). The receptors originated from a man aged 45-60 years who had recovered from COVID-19.

The J gene is TRBJ2-5, the V gene TRBV18; perhaps TRBD1 as D (6 bases). The CDR3 totals 18 residues. From germline, CDR1 is KGHSH and CDR2 LQKENI. The V gene lost 2 bases and the J gene lost 0 bases, with 19 bases spanning the gap. The CDR3 loop is CASSPLPPYGQNQETQYF. In DNA, the CDR3 is TGTGCCAGCTCACCATTACCACCGTACGGACAGAACCAAGAGACCCAGTACTTC.

This clone was observed once. This rearrangement joins TRBV29-1 to TRBJ2-6; D ambiguous. This CDR3 spans 14 amino acids. Germline CDR1 and CDR2: SQVTM and ANQGSEA. Trimming shortened V by 1 base and J by 2 bases, and 6 bases separated the two germline ends. The CDR3 region has the DNA TGCAGCGTTGAAGTGGGCGCTGGGGCCAACGTCCTGACTTTC. This translates into CSVEVGAGANVLTF.

The gene calls are TRBV5-8 and TRBJ2-7; 7 bases align to TRBD1. CDR1 is SGHTS and CDR2 is YDEGEE in the germline V gene. The CDR3 totals 14 residues. Trimming removed 3 bases from V and 2 bases from J; junction bases left unmatched: 5. The CDR3 sequence is CASSWGQITYEQYF. DNA of the CDR3: TGTGCCAGCAGCTGGGGACAGATAACCTACGAGCAGTACTTC.

This sequence joins TRBV4-1 and TRBJ1-4, with 8 bases aligning to TRBD1. The germline gives CDR1 MGHRA, CDR2 YSYEKL. CDR3 length: 16 amino acids. The V and J ends lost 3 bases and 4 bases, in that order; junction bases with no gene match: 7. The CDR3 sequence: CASSQPNRGYNEKLFF. The CDR3 DNA reads as TGCGCCAGCAGCCAGCCCAACAGGGGGTATAATGAAAAACTGTTTTTT.

The chain carries TRBV4-1 and TRBJ1-5; a possible D gene is TRBD1 (5 bases). This CDR3 comprises 15 residues. Deletions cut 4 bases from V and 5 bases from J, with 15 bases between. Per the germline V gene, CDR1 is MGHRA and CDR2 is YSYEKL. This CDR3 reads CASSLAGLFHQPQHF. Here the CDR3 DNA reads TGCGCCAGCAGCCTAGCGGGACTTTTCCATCAGCCCCAGCATTTT.

This sequence joins TRBV28 and TRBJ2-5; unclear D gene. V was pared by 1 base and J by 4 bases, with 4 bases between. CDR3 size: 12 residues. Germline V lookup: CDR1 MDHEN, CDR2 SYDVKM. The CDR3 region is CASSLSIETQYF. CDR3 nucleotide sequence: TGTGCCAGCAGTTTATCCATAGAGACCCAGTACTTC.

The V call is TRBV11-2, the J call TRBJ2-3; a weak D match, TRBD2 (6 bases). V was shortened by 1 base and J by 2 bases, with 16 bases between the two germline ends. CDR3 size: 17 residues. Germline V gene data show CDR1 as SGHAT and CDR2 as FQNNGV. CDR3 loop: CASSLASAGRNTDTQYF. The CDR3 coding sequence is TGTGCCAGCAGCTTAGCATCCGCGGGGCGAAACACAGATACGCAGTATTTT.

The chain has TRBV11-2 and TRBJ2-4; TRBD1 might be the D (7 bases). CDR3 length equals 16 residues. Germline values: CDR1 SGHAT, CDR2 FQNNGV. Trimming removed 7 bases at V and 4 bases at J, with 20 bases between. This CDR3 reads CASTGGRDRAKNIQYF. The CDR3 nucleotides read TGTGCCAGCACCGGGGGAAGAGACAGGGCTAAAAACATTCAGTACTTC.

Written as DNA, the CDR3 is TGTGCCAGCGGAGAGACCTACGGCTACACCTTC. Translation gives CASGETYGYTF. The rearrangement uses TRBV2 and TRBJ1-2; D remains ambiguous. With 8 bases removed from V and 8 bases from J, the gap between germline ends came to 12 bases. CDR3 size: 11 residues. CDR1 is SNHLY, CDR2 FYNNEI, per germline.

The rearrangement uses TRBV9 and TRBJ2-1; D might be TRBD2 (6 bases). V lost 0 bases and J 3 bases, leaving 7 bases between the germline ends. CDR1 is SGDLS, CDR2 YYNGEE, per germline. This CDR3 spans 14 amino acids. The CDR3 loop is CASSVAGVYNEQFF. In DNA form, the CDR3 reads TGTGCCAGCAGCGTAGCGGGGGTCTACAATGAGCAGTTCTTC.

This chain joins TRBV7-8 and TRBJ1-6, with a possible D match to TRBD1 (5 bases). V lost 4 bases, J lost 0 bases, and 7 bases lay in between. CDR3 size: 15 residues. Germline CDR1 SGHVS, CDR2 FQNEAQ. The CDR3 reads CASSSDSSYNSPLHF. The CDR3 nucleotides are TGTGCCAGCAGCTCCGACAGCTCCTATAATTCACCCCTCCACTTT.

V is TRBV2 and J is TRBJ1-5, with D perhaps matching TRBD1 (6 bases). Trimming took off 10 bases at V and 3 bases at J, with 16 bases between the two ends. CDR1 is SNHLY and CDR2 is FYNNEI in the germline V gene. This CDR3 is 14 amino acids long. CDR3 in amino acids: CATRGTGNNQPQHF. CDR3 in DNA: TGTGCCACCAGGGGAACGGGGAACAATCAGCCCCAGCATTTT.

This chain uses TRBV29-1 with TRBJ2-5, with D tentatively TRBD1 (5 bases). Trimming cost V 3 bases and J 3 bases, with 11 bases left between them. The CDR3 extends over 13 amino acids. The V gene's germline CDR1 is SQVTM and CDR2 ANQGSEA. The CDR3 is CSVDSTVKETQYF. In nucleotides, the CDR3 is TGCAGCGTTGATTCGACAGTGAAAGAGACCCAGTACTTC.

The V gene is TRBV14, the J gene TRBJ2-5; TRBD1 might be the D (6 bases). Germline V gives CDR1 SGHDN, CDR2 FVKESK. V gave up 3 bases and J gave up 7 bases, with 21 bases separating them. This CDR3 region has 16 residues. This CDR3 is CASSHPGPGQLRTQYF. The CDR3 DNA reads TGTGCCAGCAGCCACCCCGGGCCGGGACAATTGCGGACCCAGTACTTC.

The V gene is TRBV9, the J gene TRBJ1-1, with a weak D call TRBD1 (5 bases). The CDR3 is made up of 13 amino acids. Germline lookup yields CDR1 SGDLS and CDR2 YYNGEE. Trimming took 4 bases from V and 5 from J, leaving 12 bases between them. The DNA of the CDR3 is TGTGCCAGCAGCTCAGGGCGTGCGACTGAAGCTTTCTTT. Translation gives CASSSGRATEAFF.

V usage is TRBV5-1 and J usage is TRBJ1-2, with 7 bases identical to TRBD1. The junction had 3 bases not matched to a gene; V was cut back by 4 bases and J by 3 bases. CDR3 length equals 13 residues. Germline lookup yields CDR1 SGHRS and CDR2 YFSETQ. CDR3 loop: CASSPGQDYGYTF. Here the CDR3 DNA reads TGCGCCAGCAGCCCCGGACAGGACTATGGCTACACCTTC.

The J gene is TRBJ2-6, the V gene TRBV9; 12 bases line up with TRBD1. Germline CDR1 SGDLS, CDR2 YYNGEE. Trimming at V came to 0 bases and at J to 2 bases, leaving 12 bases not matched to a gene. This CDR3 has 21 amino acids. The CDR3 protein is CASSVEPQTGTGGAGANVLTF. The CDR3, as DNA: TGTGCCAGCAGCGTAGAACCCCAAACCGGGACAGGGGGCGCTGGGGCCAACGTCCTGACTTTC.

This clone was detected a few times. The sample carries other DNA sequences with the same CDR3. The V call is TRBV19, the J call TRBJ1-1; 7 positions agree with TRBD1. The CDR3 contains 13 residues. Per germline, CDR1 LNHDA and CDR2 SQIVND (reference sequence). With 9 bases clipped from V and 0 bases from J, the junction kept 4 bases outside the gene matches. Here the CDR3 reads CASQDRLNTEAFF. CDR3 nucleotide sequence: TGTGCCAGCCAGGACAGGCTGAACACTGAAGCTTTCTTT.

This chain links TRBV6-5 with TRBJ1-4, with 7 nucleotides matching TRBD1. V gave up 8 bases and J gave up 7 bases; unmatched junction bases: 13. This CDR3 has 15 residues. Germline CDR1 is MNHEY and CDR2 is SVGAGI. This CDR3 reads CASGTSGQVPEKLFF. As DNA, the CDR3 is TGTGCCAGCGGAACATCAGGACAGGTGCCTGAAAAACTGTTTTTT.

This rearrangement joins TRBV5-6 to TRBJ2-7, with D hard to call. V lost 1 base to trimming and J lost 2 bases, with 7 bases between them. The CDR3 has 13 residues. Germline V lookup: CDR1 SGHDT, CDR2 YYEEEE. The CDR3 DNA follows: TGTGCCAGCAGCTTGCTAGGCGCCTACGAGCAGTACTTC. It is translated as CASSLLGAYEQYF. Based on the CDR3 plus reference TRBV5-6 and TRBJ2-7, the full variable domain is DAGVTQSPTHLIKTRGQQVTLRCSPKSGHDTVSWYQQALGQGPQFIFQYYEEEERQRGNFPDRFSGHQFPNYSSELNVNALLLGDSALYLCASSLLGAYEQYFGPGTRLTVT.

The chain carries TRBV10-3 and TRBJ1-6, with a tentative D call TRBD1 (5 bases). The CDR3 has 14 amino acids. CDR1 ENHRY and CDR2 SYGVKD come from the germline V gene. V was shortened by 6 bases and J by 5 bases, with 11 bases between the two germline ends. CDR3 nucleotides: TGTGCCATCAGCCAGGGCTCAGATAATTCACCCCTCCACTTT. This codes for CAISQGSDNSPLHF.

This clone is a singleton in its sample. The rearrangement links TRBV7-2 to TRBJ2-2, with a weak D call TRBD2 (6 bases). There are 16 residues in the CDR3. V lost 5 bases and J lost 2, with 15 bases in between. Per germline, CDR1 SGHTA and CDR2 FQGNSA. The CDR3 loop is CASSAAGLRNTGELFF. CDR3 bases: TGTGCCAGCAGCGCCGCGGGGCTTCGCAACACCGGGGAGCTGTTTTTT.